This TCR beta chain was identified in a study of T cell repertoires in cytomegalovirus infection. Study context: Peptides in the study included HLA-C-restricted and HLA-B-restricted CMV epitopes. Public TCR beta signatures marked donors with CMV infection and the matching HLA.

This clonotype was seen repeatedly, ten times or more. Its antigen is currently unknown. Overall study findings and caveats: CMV-specific HLA-C-restricted TCR beta clonotypes dominated the ex vivo response.

This CDR3 region has 18 residues. Germline loops: CDR1 SGHVS, CDR2 FQNEAQ. V lost 2 bases, J lost 4 bases, and 12 bases stayed unmatched. TCRdb called the reads again in MiXCR, with one record for every CDR3 protein. The table lists a few hundred thousand distinct CDR3 sequences, around two fifths of them singletons. The material sequenced was cultured PBMCs, taken from culture after CMV antigen stimulation. This sequence joins TRBV7-8 and TRBJ1-2, with 11 bases matching TRBD1. The receptor was derived from a human donor in good health (CMV status not recorded). Some clones in this sample may be carry-over from other donors' samples. CDR3 DNA sequence: TGTGCCAGCAGCTTAACGGGGACAGGGGGACATCGCGGCTATGGCTACACCTTC. As protein: CASSLTGTGGHRGYGYTF.